Included here is one T cell receptor (beta chain) sequence, with context. The sample originates from a study of blood T cell repertoires in COVID-19. At the level of the study: Whether acute or convalescent, the COVID-19 samples came from the United States, Italy and Spain. PBMCs, B-cell-depleted T cells, or T cells were the source of the cDNA or gDNA that made up the material.

Deletions cut 3 bases from V and 0 bases from J, with 9 bases between. The CDR3 contains 16 residues. Per the germline V gene, CDR1 is MDHEN and CDR2 is SYDVKM. Assay used: immunoSEQ multiplex PCR; TCRdb lists only in-frame clones, some missing. The data show some 290,000 clones, roughly 91% seen once. What was sequenced was peripheral blood. The clonotype was recovered from a woman aged 30 to 39 with COVID-19, enrolled during active disease. This chain links TRBV28 with TRBJ1-6; the D is unclear. CDR3 sequence: CASSFRESSYNSPLHF. In nucleotides, the CDR3 is TGTGCCAGCAGTTTTCGGGAGAGCTCCTATAATTCACCCCTCCACTTT.